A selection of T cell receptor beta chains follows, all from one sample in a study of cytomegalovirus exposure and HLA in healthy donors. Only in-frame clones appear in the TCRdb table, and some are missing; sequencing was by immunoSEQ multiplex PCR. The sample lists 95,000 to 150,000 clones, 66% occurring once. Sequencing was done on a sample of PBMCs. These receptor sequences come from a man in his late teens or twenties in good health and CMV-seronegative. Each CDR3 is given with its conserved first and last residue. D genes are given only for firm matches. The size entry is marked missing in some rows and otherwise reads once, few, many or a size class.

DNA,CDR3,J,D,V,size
TGTGCCAGCAGCGAGAGGGGAAACAGGGGTGGCGAGACCCAGTACTTC,CASSERGNRGGETQYF,TRBJ2-5,TRBD1,TRBV9,NA
TGTGCCAGCAGCCGAGGTGGGGGCGTGGACACTGAAGCTTTCTTT,CASSRGGGVDTEAFF,TRBJ1-1,NA,TRBV7-6,NA
TGTGCCAGCAGTGGGACAGGGGGGGCCTACGGCTACACCTTC,CASSGTGGAYGYTF,TRBJ1-2,TRBD1,TRBV6-1,NA
TGCGCCAGCAGCTTGTATATCCGGGAGACCCAGTACTTC,CASSLYIRETQYF,TRBJ2-5,NA,TRBV5-1,NA
TGTGCCAGCAGCGAGCCGGCGGCGTATGAGCAGTTCTTC,CASSEPAAYEQFF,TRBJ2-1,NA,TRBV5-4,few
TGTGCCAGCAGTCCTTACAACCTTAGGGGCCAAGAGACCCAGTACTTC,CASSPYNLRGQETQYF,TRBJ2-5,NA,TRBV14,NA
TGTGCCAGCTCACGGAGCGGGGGCTCCTACAATGAGCAGTTCTTC,CASSRSGGSYNEQFF,TRBJ2-1,TRBD2,TRBV18,once
TGTGCCATCAGGGACAGCGCCACAGATACGCAGTATTTT,CAIRDSATDTQYF,TRBJ2-3,NA,TRBV10-3,few
TGCGCCAGCAGCCAACGGGAGGGCCGCACCGGGGAGCTGTTTTTT,CASSQREGRTGELFF,TRBJ2-2,TRBD2,TRBV4-1,NA
TGTGCCACCAGCAGAGAGCAGGGGGTGGATGAAAAACTGTTTTTT,CATSREQGVDEKLFF,TRBJ1-4,TRBD1,TRBV15,few
TGTGCCAGCAGCAAGACAGGGGAGACCAATGAGCAGTTCTTC,CASSKTGETNEQFF,TRBJ2-1,TRBD1,TRBV7-9,NA
TGCAGCGCCCTAAGGCAGGGTAACACTGAAGCTTTCTTT,CSALRQGNTEAFF,TRBJ1-1,NA,TRBV29-1,NA
TGTGCCTGGACCCCTGCAGGGGTGAGTGAGCAGTACTTC,CAWTPAGVSEQYF,TRBJ2-7,NA,TRBV30,NA
TGTGCCAGCAGTTTCGCAGGGGGCGACTATGGCTACACCTTC,CASSFAGGDYGYTF,TRBJ1-2,TRBD1,TRBV28,NA
TGTGCCAGCAGTGCCAGCCAAGAGACCCAGTACTTC,CASSASQETQYF,TRBJ2-5,NA,TRBV28,NA
TGCAGCGTTGGGACTAGGGTGTACGAGCAGTACTTC,CSVGTRVYEQYF,TRBJ2-7,TRBD2,TRBV29-1,NA
TGTGCCAGCAGCTTAGAGCAGGGGTTCGCTGAAGCTTTCTTT,CASSLEQGFAEAFF,TRBJ1-1,NA,TRBV7-9,NA
TGTGCCAGCAGCTCTTTTGCGGGATCGGATACGCAGTATTTT,CASSSFAGSDTQYF,TRBJ2-3,NA,TRBV7-9,NA
TGTGCCAGCAGTCTTGCAGGCAATGAGCAGTTCTTC,CASSLAGNEQFF,TRBJ2-1,NA,TRBV6-1,NA
TGCGCCAGCAGCGCCGGGGACTTCCCCCCGGATACGCAGTATTTT,CASSAGDFPPDTQYF,TRBJ2-3,NA,TRBV5-1,NA
TGCAGCGGAACAGGGCCCAAAAACATTCAGTACTTC,CSGTGPKNIQYF,TRBJ2-4,NA,TRBV29-1,few
TGTGCCAGCAGCGGCCATGAAGAGACAGGGAAGGAGGATAATGAAAAACTGTTTTTT,CASSGHEETGKEDNEKLFF,TRBJ1-4,TRBD1,TRBV7-3,NA
TGTGCCAGCAGCGCCACCGCCTGGTTTGGCAATGAAAAACTGTTTTTT,CASSATAWFGNEKLFF,TRBJ1-4,NA,TRBV7-2,NA
TGTGCCAGCAGTGTGGACAGGGGCACAGATACGCAGTATTTT,CASSVDRGTDTQYF,TRBJ2-3,TRBD1,TRBV2,NA